This T cell receptor (beta chain) was observed in a study of Ad26.COV2.S vaccination and SARS-CoV-2 variants. Study-level points and caveats: Non-spike TCR breadth was similar in vaccine and placebo recipients. Estimates derived from TCR breadth and depth analyses may have underestimated total T cell responses.

Some clones are missing from TCRdb's copy, which holds only in-frame ones; the method was immunoSEQ multiplex PCR. The sample carries some 250,000 clones, roughly 90% recorded once. Treatment meaning: around 19 received Ad26.COV2.S at low or high dose, single or two shots; about 5 received placebo; per-sample allocation not given. Vaccine and placebo recipients were sampled on day 63 after the first injection. Spike of the Wuhan-strain SARS-CoV-2 was expressed by an Ad26 vector, which formed the vaccine. The CDR3 loop spans 12 amino acids. V lost 0 bases and J 5 bases, leaving 4 bases between the germline ends. In germline, CDR1 is LNHNV, CDR2 YYDKDF (reference sequence). Concerning this clone itself: Its matching antigen is unknown.

The chain is built from TRBV15 and TRBJ2-5; no reliable D call. The TCR originated in a person between 18 and 65 years old who received the Ad26.COV2.S COVID-19 vaccine or a placebo. This sample comprised peripheral blood, obtained in a trial of Ad26.COV2.S vaccine versus placebo. The CDR3 spells CATSRDFETQYF. The DNA of the CDR3 is TGTGCCACCAGCAGAGATTTTGAGACCCAGTACTTC.